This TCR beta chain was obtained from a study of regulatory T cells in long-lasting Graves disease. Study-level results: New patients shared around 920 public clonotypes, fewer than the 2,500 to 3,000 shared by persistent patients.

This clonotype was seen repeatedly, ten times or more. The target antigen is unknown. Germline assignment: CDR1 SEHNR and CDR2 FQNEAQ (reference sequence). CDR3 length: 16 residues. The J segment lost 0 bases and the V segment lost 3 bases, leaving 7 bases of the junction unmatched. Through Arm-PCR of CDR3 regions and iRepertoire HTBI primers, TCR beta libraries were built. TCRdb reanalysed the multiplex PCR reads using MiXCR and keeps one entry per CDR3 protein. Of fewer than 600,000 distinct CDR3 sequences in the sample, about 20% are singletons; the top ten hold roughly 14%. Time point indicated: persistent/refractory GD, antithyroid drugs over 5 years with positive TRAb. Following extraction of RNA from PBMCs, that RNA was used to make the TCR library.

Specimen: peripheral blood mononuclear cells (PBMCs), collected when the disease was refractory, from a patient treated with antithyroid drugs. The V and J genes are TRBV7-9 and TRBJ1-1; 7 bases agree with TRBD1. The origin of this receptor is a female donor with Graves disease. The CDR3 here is CASSFRDSSLNTEAFF. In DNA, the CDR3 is TGTGCCAGCAGCTTCCGGGACAGCTCCTTGAACACTGAAGCTTTCTTT.